This T cell receptor beta chain is drawn from a study of Ad26.COV2.S vaccination and SARS-CoV-2 variants. Background on the study: Ad26.COV2.S shots went into the muscle once or twice, 56 days apart.

Clones were read by immunoSEQ multiplex PCR, and TCRdb kept only the in-frame ones, dropping some. The sample has hundreds of thousands of clones; 80% to 95% are singletons. The V and J ends lost 2 bases and 3 bases, in that order; junction bases with no gene match: 8. Germline CDR1 reads SGHTA; CDR2 reads FQGNSA. CDR3 length: 16 residues. Described treatment: roughly 19 received Ad26.COV2.S at low or high dose, single or two shots; five or six received placebo; per-sample allocation not given. It was on day 63 after the first vaccine or placebo injection that samples were taken. The rearrangement joins TRBV7-2 to TRBJ2-3; 7 bases line up with TRBD2. The source material was peripheral blood, sampled in a trial of Ad26.COV2.S vaccine versus placebo. The source of this sequence is a person aged 18-65 years who received the Ad26.COV2.S COVID-19 vaccine or a placebo. CDR3 residues: CASSLRLWEGTDTQYF. The CDR3, as DNA: TGTGCCAGCAGCTTAAGGTTGTGGGAGGGGACAGATACGCAGTATTTT.